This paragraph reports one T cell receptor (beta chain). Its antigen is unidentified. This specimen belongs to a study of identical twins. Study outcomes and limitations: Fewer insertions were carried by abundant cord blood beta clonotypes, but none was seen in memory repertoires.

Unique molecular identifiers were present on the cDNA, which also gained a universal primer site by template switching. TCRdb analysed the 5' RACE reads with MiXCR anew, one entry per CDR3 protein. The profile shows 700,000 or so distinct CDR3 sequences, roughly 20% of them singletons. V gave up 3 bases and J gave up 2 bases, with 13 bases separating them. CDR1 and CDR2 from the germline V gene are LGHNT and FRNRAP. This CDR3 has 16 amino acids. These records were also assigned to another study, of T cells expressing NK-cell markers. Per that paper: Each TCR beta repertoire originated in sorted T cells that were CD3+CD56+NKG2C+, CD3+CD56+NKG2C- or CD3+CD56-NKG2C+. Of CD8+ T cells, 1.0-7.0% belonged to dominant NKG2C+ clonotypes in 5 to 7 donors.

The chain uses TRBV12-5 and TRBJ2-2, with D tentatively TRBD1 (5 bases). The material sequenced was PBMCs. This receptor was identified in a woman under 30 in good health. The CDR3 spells CASGFGITGNTGELFF. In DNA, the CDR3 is TGTGCTAGTGGTTTTGGTATTACAGGCAACACCGGGGAGCTGTTTTTT.